This entry lists 32 T cell receptor beta chains sequenced from one sample in a study of cytomegalovirus exposure and HLA in healthy donors. The data were produced by immunoSEQ multiplex PCR, yet TCRdb's version contains in-frame clones alone and is incomplete. Here the sample spans more than 250,000 clones, 90% being singletons. Source material: PBMCs. The receptors here all came from a woman under 40 in good health and CMV-seronegative.

The chain has TRBV2 and TRBJ1-1, with unresolved D. The CDR3 contains 11 residues. Between the trimmed V and J ends, which lost 4 bases and 11 bases, there was a span of 11 bases. The germline CDR1 and CDR2 sequences are SNHLY and FYNNEI. CDR3 nucleotides: TGTGCCAGCAGTGTTTTCGGTGCCGCTTTCTTT. Its protein is CASSVFGAAFF.

CDR3 bases: TGTGCCAGTACCTCACCGCCGGGGGCGACGAACACCGGGGAGCTGTTTTTT. This translates into CASTSPPGATNTGELFF. The chain joins TRBV7-9 to TRBJ2-2; D assignment may be TRBD1 or TRBD2 (6 bases each). The germline CDR1 and CDR2 sequences are SEHNR and FQNEAQ (reference sequence). The CDR3 has 17 amino acids. With 9 bases removed from V and 0 bases from J, the gap between germline ends came to 20 bases. Drawing the rest from reference TRBV7-9 and TRBJ2-2, the complete variable domain is DTGVSQNPRHKITKRGQNVTFRCDPISEHNRLYWYRQTLGQGPEFLTYFQNEAQLEKSRLLSDRFSAERPKGSFSTLEIQRTEQGDSAMYLCASTSPPGATNTGELFFGEGSRLTVL.

This clone was counted a single time. Here the CDR3 DNA reads TGTGCCAGCACCCCCTTAGGGGGAGAAGCTTTCTTT. Its protein product is CASTPLGGEAFF. This chain joins TRBV28 and TRBJ1-1; D is perhaps TRBD1 (6 bases). The ends were cut back, 7 bases at V and 8 bases at J, with 14 bases in the middle. Looked up from germline, CDR1 is MDHEN and CDR2 is SYDVKM. CDR3 length: 12 residues.

The chain links TRBV6-1 to TRBJ1-4; D uncertain. Germline V gene data show CDR1 as MNHNS and CDR2 as SASEGT. V was clipped by 8 bases and J by 7 bases, with 11 bases between them. This CDR3 spans 12 amino acids. The CDR3 spells CASYLHPEKLFF. CDR3 DNA: TGTGCCAGCTATTTGCATCCTGAAAAACTGTTTTTT.

The V call is TRBV11-2, the J call TRBJ2-7; TRBD1 matches 8 bases. This CDR3 region has 12 residues. Germline values: CDR1 SGHAT, CDR2 FQNNGV. Germline trimming cut 5 bases from V and 6 bases from J; bases unmatched to any gene: 3. The CDR3 loop is CASSIDRGEQYF. Written as DNA, the CDR3 is TGTGCCAGCAGCATTGACAGGGGCGAGCAGTACTTC.

The chain joins TRBV4-3 to TRBJ2-2; D tentatively reads TRBD1 or TRBD2 (5 bases each). CDR1 LGHNA and CDR2 YSLEER come from the germline V gene. V was shortened by 0 bases and J by 8 bases, with 10 bases between the two germline ends. CDR3 length: 14 residues. CDR3 in DNA: TGCGCCAGCAGCCAAGATGGGACGGTGGGGGAGCTGTTTTTT. Amino acids: CASSQDGTVGELFF.

The chain joins TRBV5-1 to TRBJ2-7, with D possibly matching TRBD1 (5 bases). Deletions cut 0 bases from V and 4 bases from J, with 8 bases between. This CDR3 is built from 13 residues. The germline V gene has CDR1 SGHRS and CDR2 YFSETQ. The CDR3 coding sequence is TGCGCCAGCAGCTTGGAAGGGGTATACGAGCAGTACTTC. Its protein product is CASSLEGVYEQYF.

This chain uses TRBV27 with TRBJ2-3; the D is unclear. This CDR3 contains 12 residues. The germline CDR1 and CDR2 sequences are MNHEY and SMNVEV (reference sequence). Trimming left V 6 bases short and J 0 bases short, with 4 bases between. The CDR3 is CASSPSTDTQYF. Here the CDR3 DNA reads TGTGCCAGCAGCCCGAGCACAGATACGCAGTATTTT.

This clone has a handful of counts. This rearrangement joins TRBV2 to TRBJ2-7, with 14 bases aligning to TRBD2. Trimming removed 6 bases from V and 6 bases from J; junction bases left unmatched: 4. This CDR3 is 14 amino acids long. Per the germline V gene, CDR1 is SNHLY and CDR2 is FYNNEI. DNA of the CDR3: TGTGCCAGCAGAGGGACTAGCGGGAGTCCCGAGCAGTACTTC. Residues: CASRGTSGSPEQYF.

The chain couples TRBV15 to TRBJ2-1, with D maybe TRBD2 (5 bases). The CDR3 has 12 residues. The V gene's germline CDR1 is LNHNV and CDR2 YYDKDF (reference sequence). V gave up 4 bases and J gave up 12 bases, with 13 bases separating them. DNA of the CDR3: TGTGCCACCAGCACCCCTCGGGGTTTGCAGTTCTTC. This gives the protein CATSTPRGLQFF. Using reference TRBV15 and TRBJ2-1 for the parts outside the CDR3, the full variable domain is DAMVIQNPRYQVTQFGKPVTLSCSQTLNHNVMYWYQQKSSQAPKLLFHYYDKDFNNEADTPDNFQSRRPNTSFCFLDIRSPGLGDTAMYLCATSTPRGLQFFGPGTRLTVL.

V gene TRBV29-1 combines with J gene TRBJ2-3, with 12 bases matching TRBD1. Germline lookup yields CDR1 SQVTM and CDR2 ANQGSEA. Trimming removed 8 bases from V and 6 bases from J; junction bases left unmatched: 9. This CDR3 has 14 residues. The CDR3 coding sequence is TGCAGCTCCCAACCGGGACAGGGGGCCGATACGCAGTATTTT. Amino acid sequence: CSSQPGQGADTQYF.

The chain carries TRBV7-6 and TRBJ2-7, with D possibly matching TRBD2 (5 bases). Germline assignment: CDR1 SGHVS and CDR2 FNYEAQ. The CDR3 is 15 residues long. The ends were cut back, 6 bases at V and 3 bases at J, with 18 bases in the middle. CDR3 region: CASSLETMTHYEQYF. The CDR3 coding sequence is TGTGCCAGCAGTTTGGAGACTATGACCCACTACGAGCAGTACTTC. Full variable domain (remainder filled in from reference TRBV7-6 and TRBJ2-7): GAGVSQSPRYKVTKRGQDVALRCDPISGHVSLYWYRQALGQGPEFLTYFNYEAQQDKSGLPNDRFSAERPEGSISTLTIQRTEQRDSAMYRCASSLETMTHYEQYFGPGTRLTVT.

This CDR3 is CASSGTEGTDTQYF. Written as DNA, the CDR3 is TGTGCCAGCAGCGGGACAGAAGGCACAGATACGCAGTATTTT. The V gene is TRBV9, the J gene TRBJ2-3, with D perhaps matching TRBD1 (6 bases). The germline V gene encodes CDR1 SGDLS and CDR2 YYNGEE. Between the trimmed V and J ends, which lost 3 bases and 1 base, there was a span of 9 bases. The CDR3 totals 14 residues. Combining the CDR3 with reference TRBV9 and TRBJ2-3 gives the whole variable domain DSGVTQTPKHLITATGQRVTLRCSPRSGDLSVYWYQQSLDQGLQFLIQYYNGEERAKGNILERFSAQQFPDLHSELNLSSLELGDSALYFCASSGTEGTDTQYFGPGTRLTVL.

The V gene is TRBV5-1, the J gene TRBJ2-5, with 7 nucleotides matching TRBD1. J gave up 1 base and V 3 bases, and 3 bases lay outside the gene matches. The CDR3 sequence is 14 residues long. Germline lookup yields CDR1 SGHRS and CDR2 YFSETQ. CDR3 sequence: CASSSDRAQETQYF. The CDR3, as DNA: TGCGCCAGCAGCTCCGACAGGGCCCAAGAGACCCAGTACTTC.

This rearrangement joins TRBV5-1 to TRBJ2-7, with TRBD2 identical over 8 bases. The junction had 11 bases not matched to a gene; V was cut back by 5 bases and J by 7 bases. The CDR3 sequence is 14 residues long. The germline gives CDR1 SGHRS, CDR2 YFSETQ. CDR3 region: CASSVSSGSQEQYF. CDR3 nucleotides: TGCGCCAGCAGTGTTTCTAGCGGGTCCCAGGAGCAGTACTTC.

J is TRBJ2-7 and V is TRBV11-3; 10 bases fit TRBD2. There are 16 residues in the CDR3. Germline CDR1 reads SGHNT; CDR2 reads YENEEA. Trimming at V came to 8 bases and at J to 0 bases, leaving 10 bases not matched to a gene. CDR3 sequence reads: CASSLAGDLNSYEQYF. The DNA of the CDR3 is TGTGCCAGCTCGCTAGCGGGAGATTTAAACTCCTACGAGCAGTACTTC.

The chain joins TRBV5-6 to TRBJ2-1; D remains unclear. Germline values: CDR1 SGHDT, CDR2 YYEEEE. V lost 4 bases and J lost 10, with 12 bases in between. CDR3 size: 12 residues. This CDR3 is CASSLNPREQFF. CDR3 bases: TGTGCCAGCAGCCTAAACCCGCGGGAGCAGTTCTTC.

The J gene is TRBJ2-1, the V gene TRBV4-2; D is unresolved. Per the germline V gene, CDR1 is LGHNA and CDR2 is YNFKEQ. The CDR3 spans 14 residues. Between the trimmed V and J ends, which lost 0 bases and 8 bases, there was a span of 11 bases. The CDR3 nucleotides read TGTGCCAGCAGCCAAGATTCCAGTTTCGATGAGCAGTTCTTC. Protein sequence: CASSQDSSFDEQFF.

V and J are TRBV11-3 and TRBJ2-3; D might be TRBD2 (5 bases). CDR1 and CDR2 (germline): SGHNT, YENEEA. CDR3 length equals 15 residues. V was cut by 8 bases and J by 2 bases, with 17 bases left in between. This chain's CDR3 is CASSPGEGYTDTQYF. Here the CDR3 DNA reads TGTGCCAGCTCCCCCGGCGAGGGATACACAGATACGCAGTATTTT.

The chain links TRBV27 to TRBJ2-7; no clear D gene. This CDR3 spans 14 amino acids. Per the germline V gene, CDR1 is MNHEY and CDR2 is SMNVEV (reference sequence). The V end was cut by 3 bases, the J end by 0 bases, with 9 bases between. CDR3 coding DNA: TGTGCCAGCAGTTTTTCGGGCAGCTCCTACGAGCAGTACTTC. It encodes CASSFSGSSYEQYF.

V gene TRBV5-4 combines with J gene TRBJ2-7; 9 nucleotides align to TRBD1. The CDR3 sequence is 14 residues long. Germline CDR1 and CDR2: SGHNT and YYREEE (reference sequence). Unmatched junction bases numbered 8, after V lost 3 bases and J lost 7 bases. CDR3 region: CASSSGTGLSEQYF. CDR3 bases: TGTGCCAGCAGCTCCGGGACAGGGTTGAGTGAGCAGTACTTC.

For the CDR3, the DNA is TGTGCCAGCAGCCGGTCGCCTATCGGGACCACCTACGAGCAGTACTTC. Translated, it gives CASSRSPIGTTYEQYF. This rearrangement joins TRBV7-9 to TRBJ2-7; either TRBD1 or TRBD2 may supply D (5 bases each). CDR3 length: 16 residues. Between the trimmed V and J ends, which lost 5 bases and 2 bases, there was a span of 19 bases. The germline gives CDR1 SEHNR, CDR2 FQNEAQ (reference sequence).

V is TRBV2 and J is TRBJ2-2, with a possible D match to TRBD1 (8 bases). Trimming left V 2 bases short and J 5 bases short, with 12 bases between. Germline V gives CDR1 SNHLY, CDR2 FYNNEI. The CDR3 is made up of 15 amino acids. The CDR3 region is CASSETGGGTGELFF. CDR3 in DNA: TGTGCCAGCAGTGAAACAGGGGGGGGTACCGGGGAGCTGTTTTTT.

The chain links TRBV5-4 to TRBJ1-1; the match to TRBD1 covers 7 bases. Unmatched junction bases numbered 8, after V lost 4 bases and J lost 8 bases. This CDR3 is 13 amino acids long. Per the germline V gene, CDR1 is SGHNT and CDR2 is YYREEE (reference sequence). The CDR3 sequence is CASSPRTGPEAFF. The CDR3 DNA reads TGTGCCAGCAGCCCTCGGACAGGACCGGAAGCTTTCTTT.

The chain recombines TRBV7-3 with TRBJ1-1; D call uncertain. Germline V gene sequence: CDR1 SGHTA, CDR2 FQGTGA. Trimming took 4 bases from V and 2 from J, leaving 8 bases between them. This CDR3 is 13 amino acids long. CDR3 coding DNA: TGTGCCAGCAGCTACGGGCACAACACTGAAGCTTTCTTT. Protein sequence: CASSYGHNTEAFF.

CDR3: CASSDGGYEQYF. CDR3 DNA sequence: TGTGCCAGCAGTGACGGTGGATACGAGCAGTACTTC. V is TRBV2 and J is TRBJ2-7, with unresolved D. The germline V gene has CDR1 SNHLY and CDR2 FYNNEI. CDR3 length equals 12 residues. V shed 3 bases and J shed 4 bases, with 7 bases lying between them.

The rearrangement joins TRBV5-1 to TRBJ2-5, with 7 bases identical to TRBD2. The length of the CDR3 is 15 residues. The junction had 17 bases not matched to a gene; V was cut back by 10 bases and J by 5 bases. Germline V gives CDR1 SGHRS, CDR2 YFSETQ. The CDR3 DNA is TGCGCCGGCCGACCGGGGCCCGGACTAGGGGAGACCCAGTACTTC. It translates to CAGRPGPGLGETQYF.

This chain connects TRBV18 to TRBJ2-7; TRBD1 matches at 9 bases. This CDR3 spans 15 amino acids. CDR1 is KGHSH and CDR2 is LQKENI in the germline V gene. J was trimmed by 4 bases and V by 4 bases; bases with no gene match: 8. The CDR3 reads CASSHPGQGEYEQYF. CDR3 nucleotides: TGTGCCAGCTCACACCCGGGACAGGGCGAGTACGAGCAGTACTTC.

The chain uses TRBV15 and TRBJ1-4, with no clear D. V gave up 1 base and J gave up 5 bases, with 11 bases separating them. The germline gives CDR1 LNHNV, CDR2 YYDKDF (reference sequence). CDR3 length: 15 amino acids. The CDR3 region has the DNA TGTGCCACCAGCAGAGTCGGCACGGCAAATGAAAAACTGTTTTTT. Translating gives CATSRVGTANEKLFF.

This chain uses TRBV7-6 with TRBJ1-3; D is uncertain. The CDR3 is made up of 13 amino acids. The V gene lost 6 bases and the J gene lost 0 bases, with 6 bases spanning the gap. The V gene's germline CDR1 is SGHVS and CDR2 FNYEAQ. The CDR3 nucleotides are TGTGCCAGCAGTCGATTCTCTGGAAACACCATATATTTT. This encodes CASSRFSGNTIYF.

The rearrangement links TRBV10-2 to TRBJ2-7; D ambiguous. V was clipped by 3 bases and J by 1 base, with 10 bases between them. The CDR3 sequence is 14 residues long. From germline, CDR1 is WSHSY and CDR2 SAAADI. The CDR3 DNA reads as TGCGCCAGCAGTGAAGGGCATAGATCCTACGAGCAGTACTTC. Protein: CASSEGHRSYEQYF.

V gene TRBV5-4 combines with J gene TRBJ2-2; TRBD2 matches at 8 bases. The CDR3 sequence is 17 residues long. Looked up from germline, CDR1 is SGHNT and CDR2 is YYREEE (reference sequence). The J segment lost 4 bases and the V segment lost 0 bases, leaving 8 bases of the junction unmatched. The CDR3 region has the DNA TGTGCCAGCAGCTTGGAGAACAGCGGGAGCGCCACCGGGGAGCTGTTTTTT. It is translated as CASSLENSGSATGELFF.